This T cell receptor (beta chain) comes out of a study of shared clonotypes between healthy human individuals (dated by TCRdb to between 2020 and 2021). About the investigation overall: The cohort included a few men and a couple of women between 18 and 49 years of age. To estimate repertoire size and how much clonotypes are shared between individuals, the study performed deep sequencing of blood TCR repertoires from about 5 healthy adults. Different laboratories and diverse techniques were used to prepare libraries and sequence TCR repertoires, to increase sequencing depth and limit assay-specific biases. Per donor, leukapheresis produced somewhere between about 0.9 and 9 billion PBMCs.

The donors were healthy, HIV-negative adults who had no recently reported acute infections or vaccinations. Every donor was a Caucasian adult living in Nashville, Tennessee, USA. For unsorted samples, tens of millions of PBMCs were counted, and genomic DNA was extracted using the QIAamp DNA Blood Mini kit. Blood was collected by leukapheresis, and PBMCs were isolated by Ficoll-Histopaque density gradient centrifugation and then cryopreserved in liquid nitrogen vapor phase. Using the deep immunoSEQ assay, TCR CDR3 regions were amplified from genomic DNA by multiplex PCR. For each cell subset, the extracted genomic DNA was distributed evenly across all wells of several immunoSEQ 96-well plates, and each plate served as one replicate. For unsorted PBMC, approximately 290 ng genomic DNA, equal to roughly 33,000 T cell genomes, was loaded into each replicate PCR. Ten immunoSEQ deep assay plates were used to sequence unsorted PBMC genomic DNA. Purified libraries were measured with a Qubit 3.0 fluorometer, size-checked on a Bioanalyzer 2100, and measured again with the KAPA Library Quantification kit. Every immunoSEQ 96-well plate was sequenced on a dedicated single-read 150-cycle Illumina NextSeq 550 flow cell. The paper's data handling went like this. Because the immunoSEQ output held only junctional sequences and lacked quality scores, the filtering could not match the filtering applied to full-length reads. Sequences were annotated with PyIR, a Python wrapper for IgBLAST v1.9, using IMGT germline references to assign V/J genes and CDR3. Reads with weak V/J assignments (E-value above 1e-6), missing CDR3, stop codons, out-of-frame junctions, or ambiguous translated residues were removed. V3J clonotypes were defined by identical inferred V gene, J gene, and CDR3 amino acid sequence. Percentage overlap between repertoires was calculated by dividing the number of shared unique clonotypes by the size of the smaller repertoire. Repertoire richness was assessed with RTK rarefaction, the Chao1 estimator, and Recon v2.1 estimates of unobserved clonotypes. Sourced from immuneACCESS, this table was stored by TCRdb with only in-frame sequences that have V and J called. A share of the clones is absent; for the studies checked, an unresolved V gene accounts for under half, and the remainder has no known explanation. That table gives V, J and clone size, and the DNA gave D and trimming. The sample contains about 490,000 clones, around 80% of them found a single time. Clones ranked in the top ten supply roughly 12% of the sample.

This clone was found once. Its antigen is currently not known. Within one base of it there is no much larger clone, and no base qualities were kept. Paper-wide results and their limitations: Sampling was restricted to blood, and TCR repertoires in tissue are likely to differ from TCR repertoires in blood. Because the study included only a small number of donors, the genetic and exposure-history diversity represented was limited. Pairwise subsampling led to the expectation that sequencing depth would affect the degree of clonotype sharing among donors.

Deletion took 4 bases off V and 1 base off J, with a span of 8 bases between the germline ends. As encoded in the germline V gene, CDR1 is MNHEY while CDR2 is SVGAGI. The CDR3, from cysteine to phenylalanine, totals 15 residues. Only the CDR3 DNA stays, 45 bases, in frame from base 1. The V and J genes are TRBV6-5 and TRBJ2-6; TRBD2 is possibly the D segment (5 matching bases). The sample taken for sequencing was PBMCs. The receptor's source is a woman in her 40s in good health. Some clones in this sample may be carry-over from other donors' samples. The bases are TGTGCCAGCAGTTGGAGGCGTTCTGGGGCCAACGTCCTGACTTTC. Protein translation: CASSWRRSGANVLTF.